This T cell receptor beta chain was recorded in a study of blood T cell repertoires in COVID-19 (TCRdb year 2020). Broadly, across the study: The collaborator samples originated in the United States, Italy and Spain and spanned the acute and convalescent phases of COVID-19. The material from the prospective study consisted of cDNA or gDNA derived from T cells, B-cell-depleted T cells, or PBMCs. The dataset comprised deeply sampled blood TCRbeta repertoires from subjects exposed to, actively infected with, or recovered from COVID-19. The repertoires were released in a freely available public database intended as a resource for research on the immune response to SARS-CoV-2. The samples were drawn from two sources: the first 160 participants of the ongoing ImmuneRACE study, and 950 to 1,500 subjects contributed by 6 global collaborators. The sample metadata nearly always contained a de-identified subject ID, COVID-19 status, age in years and sex. Where available, HLA class I and class II types were obtained from metadata supplied by the sample provider rather than from assay-based typing. The paper's findings and limits, for the study overall: The amount of clinical and demographic metadata varied by source and participant and was provided uncurated.

One collaborating source in Seattle enrolled patients while the patients were actively infected and followed the patients over time throughout the course of disease. Whole blood was collected in K2EDTA tubes by collaborating institutions according to the institutions' own protocols. For TCRbeta analysis, collaborators shipped samples as frozen whole blood, isolated PBMCs, or DNA extracted from either of those sample types. Regarding this clone: Its cognate antigen has yet to be identified. The record has no base qualities; no much larger clone is one base away.

TCRbeta CDR3 regions were amplified from genomic DNA using the immunoSEQ Assay, a bias-controlled multiplex PCR. Concerning the study's data processing: Within the assay, amplification of reference gene primers was used to estimate how many nucleated cells each sample contained. To quantify the absolute abundance of each unique TCRbeta CDR3 rearrangement, sequence reads were collapsed and filtered. For each sample, productive Simpson clonality was calculated as the square root of Simpson's diversity index over productive rearrangements. The source is immuneACCESS, and TCRdb retained only in-frame sequences with V and J called. Part of the clones is not carried over; for the studies checked, unresolved V genes explain less than half of this, and the remainder is unexplained. From that table come the V and J calls and clone size; the DNA was used to work out D and trimming. The sample table records hundreds of thousands of clones; 85% to 90% of these occur just once. Roughly 0.9% of the sample rests with the top ten.

The CDR3 measures 14 amino acids from cysteine to phenylalanine. Kept here is only the CDR3 DNA, which spans 42 bases and is read in frame from base 1. According to the germline V gene, CDR1 reads SGHVS and CDR2 reads FQNEAQ. V drops 1 base and J drops 3 bases, leaving 9 bases in between. Sequencing was carried out using peripheral blood. This receptor was taken from a man in his late teens or twenties with COVID-19, enrolled during active disease. The chain joins TRBV7-8 to TRBJ1-1; the D gene is unclear. The CDR3 region reads CASSLEQRYTEAFF. In nucleotides, the sequence is TGTGCCAGCAGCTTAGAACAGCGGTACACTGAAGCTTTCTTT.